A single sample gave rise to the 7 T cell receptor beta chains below, sequenced in a study of identical twins. TCRdb called the 5' RACE reads again in MiXCR, with one record for every CDR3 protein. The data contain around 550,000 distinct CDR3 sequences, over 12% of them singletons. The same sample was also studied in work on yellow fever vaccine responses in identical twins.

Material for sequencing was CD4+ T cells sorted from blood. Source of these receptors: a woman aged 18-29 years in good health.

This clonotype was found a few times. V is TRBV11-2 and J is TRBJ1-5; D not resolved. Germline V lookup: CDR1 SGHAT, CDR2 FQNNGV. The CDR3 runs 13 residues. Trimming took 5 bases from V and 4 from J, leaving 9 bases between them. The CDR3 spells CASSPSWNQPQHF. The CDR3 bases are TGTGCCAGCAGCCCCAGTTGGAATCAGCCCCAGCATTTT.

At least ten counts were recorded for this clonotype. The chain uses TRBV6-5 and TRBJ1-2; the match to TRBD1 covers 7 bases. The CDR3 is 14 amino acids. Germline values: CDR1 MNHEY, CDR2 SVGAGI. V trimming: 2 bases; J trimming: 3 bases; junction bases outside the gene matches: 3. The chain's CDR3 is CASSYGTDYYGYTF. The CDR3 nucleotides are TGTGCCAGCAGTTACGGGACAGACTACTATGGCTACACCTTC.

CDR3 DNA sequence: TGTGCCAGCAGTGGGCCCGGAGGTGCGTCAGATACGCAGTATTTT. Its translation: CASSGPGGASDTQYF. The chain couples TRBV11-2 to TRBJ2-3, with D possibly TRBD2 on 5 matching bases. The CDR3 runs 15 residues. From germline, CDR1 is SGHAT and CDR2 FQNNGV. V shed 6 bases and J shed 4 bases, with 17 bases lying between them.

This clonotype was detected only a few times. DNA for the CDR3: TGCAGTGCCAGGGACACCCAAAACAATGAGCAGTTCTTC. Encoded protein: CSARDTQNNEQFF. The gene calls are TRBV20-1 and TRBJ2-1; D is possibly TRBD1 (6 bases). Germline V gene data show CDR1 as DFQATT and CDR2 as SNEGSKA (reference sequence). The CDR3 consists of 13 residues. With 6 bases removed from V and 5 bases from J, the gap between germline ends came to 14 bases.

This clonotype was counted at least ten times. This chain uses TRBV24-1 with TRBJ1-2; 7 positions match TRBD1. The CDR3 is 14 residues long. The germline V gene encodes CDR1 KGHDR and CDR2 SFDVKD. V was clipped by 3 bases and J by 0 bases; unmatched bases: 0. The CDR3 here is CATSDGTANYGYTF. The CDR3 DNA reads TGTGCCACCAGTGATGGGACAGCTAACTATGGCTACACCTTC.

This clonotype came up a few times. The DNA for the CDR3 is TGTGCCAGCAGTTACTCTACTAGCGGGAGGAATGAGCAGTTCTTC. Protein product: CASSYSTSGRNEQFF. This chain links TRBV6-5 with TRBJ2-1; TRBD2 agrees at 12 bases. CDR1 MNHEY and CDR2 SVGAGI come from the germline V gene. Trimming took 0 bases from V and 7 from J; bases not matched to a gene: 1. CDR3 size: 15 residues.

This clonotype came up a few times. The V call is TRBV20-1, the J call TRBJ2-6; D remains ambiguous. Trimming took 8 bases from V and 0 from J, leaving 5 bases between them. Germline assignment: CDR1 DFQATT and CDR2 SNEGSKA (reference sequence). There are 12 residues in the CDR3. The CDR3 loop reads CSTYSGANVLTF. The CDR3 DNA follows: TGCAGTACCTACTCTGGGGCCAACGTCCTGACTTTC.